The TCR beta chain described here comes from a study of cytomegalovirus exposure and HLA in healthy donors. Background on the study: A subsequent analysis stated that the 120 or so validation repertoires were run on the same platform as the approximately 700 first-cohort repertoires.

On this clone: What it recognizes is unknown.

Libraries were prepared by immunoSEQ multiplex PCR; TCRdb keeps only in-frame clonotypes and omits some of them. The sample contains under 250,000 clones, around 86% of which appear only once. Findings and limits, study-wide: In vitro confirmation showed three CMV-associated chains to be CMV antigen specific. There were under 200 TCR beta chains listed as cytomegalovirus-associated. Clusters of TCRs from the first cohort tended to co-occur in the approximately 120 validation repertoires (as a later analysis found).

The origin of this receptor is a woman between 18 and 30 years old in good health and CMV-seropositive. Sample: PBMCs.

The CDR3 here is CASSPAGGPTDTQYF. In nucleotides, the CDR3 is TGCGCCAGCAGCCCCGCCGGAGGGCCCACAGATACGCAGTATTTT. The rearrangement links TRBV5-1 to TRBJ2-3, with D tentatively TRBD2 (6 bases). Germline lookup yields CDR1 SGHRS and CDR2 YFSETQ. The V end lost 4 bases, the J end lost 2 bases, and 14 bases lay between the germline ends. CDR3 length: 15 amino acids.